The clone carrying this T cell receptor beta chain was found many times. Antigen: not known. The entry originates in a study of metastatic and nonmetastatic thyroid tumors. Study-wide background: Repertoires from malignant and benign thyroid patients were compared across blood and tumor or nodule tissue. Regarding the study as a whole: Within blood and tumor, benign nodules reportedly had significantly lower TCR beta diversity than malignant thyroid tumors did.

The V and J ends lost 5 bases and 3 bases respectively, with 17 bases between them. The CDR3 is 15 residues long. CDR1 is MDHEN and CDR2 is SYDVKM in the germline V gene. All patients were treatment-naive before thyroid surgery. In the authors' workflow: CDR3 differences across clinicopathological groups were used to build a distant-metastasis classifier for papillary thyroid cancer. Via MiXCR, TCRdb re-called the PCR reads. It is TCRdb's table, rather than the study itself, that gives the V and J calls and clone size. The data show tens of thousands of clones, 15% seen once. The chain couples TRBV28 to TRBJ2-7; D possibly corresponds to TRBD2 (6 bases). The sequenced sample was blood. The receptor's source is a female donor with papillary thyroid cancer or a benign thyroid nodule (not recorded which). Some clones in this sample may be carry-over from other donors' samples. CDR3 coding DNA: TGTGCCAGCAGTCCCGGGGGTCATAGAGACTACGAGCAGTACTTC. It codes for CASSPGGHRDYEQYF.